This T cell receptor beta chain originates from a study of T cell responses to AZD1222 COVID-19 vaccine. General study points: Most donors were white British and more were female, and clonal diversity was possibly underestimated. Baseline serology detected seropositivity in only six or seven AZD1222 recipients. Once two AZD1222 doses were given, Spike-specific TCR breadth and depth went up.

The protocol was immunoSEQ multiplex PCR, while the TCRdb copy is restricted to in-frame clones and leaves out a portion. The repertoire has 140,000 to 150,000 clones, approximately 88% of them found once; the top ten carry 5.4%. About this clone itself: The antigen remains undetermined.

Trimming removed 3 bases at V and 5 bases at J, with 4 bases between. CDR1 is LGHDT, CDR2 YNNKEL, per germline (reference sequence). This CDR3 comprises 11 residues. The specimen comprised peripheral blood, sampled 28 days after the second dose of the MenACWY control vaccine. This clonotype was obtained from an adult who received the MenACWY meningococcal vaccine as a control. This chain connects TRBV3-1 (or the pseudogene TRBV3-2) to TRBJ2-5, with D unresolved. In nucleotides, the CDR3 is TGTGCCAGCAGCCATACTGAGACCCAGTACTTC. Amino acid sequence: CASSHTETQYF.